This T cell receptor beta chain was captured in a study of Tregs in tolerant kidney transplant recipients. CD4+CD25+CD127- Tregs, CD4+CD25- non-Tregs, CD4 and CD8 cells were sorted. Profiled with immunoSEQ multiplex PCR; TCRdb holds only in-frame clones, not every one. This repertoire shows fewer than 80,000 clones, roughly nine tenths found once; its top ten account for more than 0.35%. Comments on this clone: Its antigen remains unknown.

General observations from the study: The most relevant donor-specific Treg TCRbeta repertoire apparently came from expansion with activated donor B cells.

V was pared by 5 bases and J by 1 base, with 5 bases between. CDR1 is SNHLY and CDR2 is FYNNEI in the germline V gene. This CDR3 is built from 13 residues. The source material was CD4+ T cells from blood, sampled before the transplant. The receptor comes from a human donor who received a combined kidney and bone marrow transplant. The chain carries TRBV2 and TRBJ2-2; D gene ambiguous. CDR3 DNA sequence: TGTGCCAGCAGTCGCGAGAACACCGGGGAGCTGTTTTTT. Encoded protein: CASSRENTGELFF.